The 21 T cell receptor beta chains presented below share a single source sample, sequenced in a study of blood T cell repertoires in COVID-19. Measured with immunoSEQ multiplex PCR; TCRdb has only the in-frame clones, and not every one. The sample consists of 100,000 to 150,000 clones, roughly 82% of them appearing once. The specimen was peripheral blood. These receptors were obtained from a human donor in a cohort sampled during active COVID-19.

V is TRBV7-9 and J is TRBJ2-5; 15 bases match TRBD2. With 5 bases clipped from V and 1 base from J, the junction kept 8 bases outside the gene matches. The CDR3 is made up of 18 amino acids. Germline V lookup: CDR1 SEHNR, CDR2 FQNEAQ (reference sequence). CDR3 coding DNA: TGTGCCAGCAGCAGAGGGACTAGCGGGGGGCCGGGCCAAGAGACCCAGTACTTC. It translates to CASSRGTSGGPGQETQYF.

The chain combines TRBV27 with TRBJ2-3; 11 nucleotides match TRBD2. CDR1 and CDR2 (germline): MNHEY, SMNVEV (reference sequence). With V trimmed by 5 bases and J by 2 bases, 6 bases remained unmatched. The CDR3 is 16 amino acids. The CDR3 sequence is CASSTPSGGPTDTQYF. CDR3 in DNA: TGTGCCAGCAGTACCCCTAGCGGGGGGCCCACAGATACGCAGTATTTT.

J is TRBJ1-1 and V is TRBV2; no definite D call. With 5 bases removed from V and 7 bases from J, the gap between germline ends came to 8 bases. This CDR3 contains 11 residues. CDR1 SNHLY and CDR2 FYNNEI come from the germline V gene. The CDR3 loop reads CASSYSSEAFF. CDR3 DNA sequence: TGTGCCAGCAGTTATAGCAGTGAAGCTTTCTTT.

The V and J genes are TRBV7-8 and TRBJ2-2, with 8 bases matching TRBD1. The CDR3 consists of 17 residues. Trimming removed 1 base from V and 6 bases from J; junction bases left unmatched: 10. From germline, CDR1 is SGHVS and CDR2 FQNEAQ. In DNA form, the CDR3 reads TGTGCCAGCAGCTTAGTTTTGAGACAGGGGCGAGCCGGGGAGCTGTTTTTT. Its translation: CASSLVLRQGRAGELFF. The full variable domain, rest sourced from reference TRBV7-8 and TRBJ2-2, is GAGVSQSPRYKVAKRGQDVALRCDPISGHVSLFWYQQALGQGPEFLTYFQNEAQLDKSGLPSDRFFAERPEGSVSTLKIQRTQQEDSAVYLCASSLVLRQGRAGELFFGEGSRLTVL.

A word on this clone: No conserved phenylalanine or tryptophan ends this CDR3, so it is likely a read error. The chain recombines TRBV6-5 with TRBJ1-1; possibly TRBD1 for D (5 bases). Germline V gene lookup returns CDR1 MNHEY and CDR2 SVGAGI. V dropped 6 bases and J dropped 1 base, with 9 bases sitting between them. The CDR3 runs 13 residues. The CDR3 reads CASRATANTEAFL. The DNA for the CDR3 is TGTGCCAGCAGGGCGACAGCGAACACTGAAGCTTTCCTT.

The chain uses TRBV5-1 and TRBJ1-2; TRBD1 is a possible D gene (5 bases). V lost 0 bases and J lost 8, with 14 bases in between. CDR3 length: 14 residues. Germline CDR1 reads SGHRS; CDR2 reads YFSETQ. The CDR3 DNA reads TGCGCCAGCAGCTTGGCCGATGGGGCTAGGGGCTACACCTTC. Protein: CASSLADGARGYTF.

The chain links TRBV5-4 to TRBJ1-4, with D uncertain. The CDR3 covers 11 residues. Looked up from germline, CDR1 is SGHNT and CDR2 is YYREEE (reference sequence). V was trimmed by 3 bases and J by 14 bases, leaving 11 bases between them. CDR3 region: CASSSHGLLFF. The CDR3, as DNA: TGTGCCAGCAGCTCCCACGGACTTCTGTTTTTT.

This chain joins TRBV4-2 and TRBJ1-6; possible D gene TRBD1, 5 bases. Germline lookup yields CDR1 LGHNA and CDR2 YNFKEQ. Trimming cost V 3 bases and J 10 bases, with 19 bases left between them. CDR3 length: 16 residues. The CDR3 region has the DNA TGTGCCAGCAGCCAGGACATAGGGGATATAAGGTCACCCCTCCACTTT. As protein: CASSQDIGDIRSPLHF.

This chain uses TRBV10-3 with TRBJ1-3; 9 bases match TRBD1. V shed 10 bases and J 7 bases; nucleotides not matched to a gene: 14. CDR1 and CDR2 (germline): ENHRY, SYGVKD. This CDR3 contains 15 residues. The CDR3 sequence is CASTRTGQGWNTIYF. The CDR3 DNA follows: TGTGCCAGCACGAGGACGGGACAGGGATGGAACACCATATATTTT.

V usage is TRBV7-2 and J usage is TRBJ2-3; TRBD2 matches at 7 bases. The V and J ends lost 3 bases and 6 bases, in that order; junction bases with no gene match: 12. CDR3 size: 16 residues. Germline V gives CDR1 SGHTA, CDR2 FQGNSA. CDR3 sequence reads: CASSLVNGGWTDTQYF. CDR3 bases: TGTGCCAGCAGCTTGGTGAACGGGGGGTGGACGGATACGCAGTATTTT.

This clone was observed once. The chain is built from TRBV19 and TRBJ2-3; 15 positions agree with TRBD2. Trimming took 4 bases from V and 6 from J; bases not matched to a gene: 11. Looked up from germline, CDR1 is LNHDA and CDR2 is SQIVND (reference sequence). The CDR3 loop spans 18 amino acids. CDR3 amino acids: CASSNDRTSGGAGDTQYF. The CDR3 bases are TGTGCCAGTAGTAACGACCGGACTAGCGGGGGGGCAGGGGATACGCAGTATTTT.

This chain connects TRBV9 to TRBJ2-2, with D possibly being TRBD1 (5 bases). Germline-derived CDR1 and CDR2 are SGDLS and YYNGEE. The CDR3 contains 15 residues. The V gene lost 4 bases and the J gene lost 0 bases, with 10 bases spanning the gap. The DNA of the CDR3 is TGTGCCAGCAGCAGACAGTTCGCGAACACCGGGGAGCTGTTTTTT. Translation: CASSRQFANTGELFF.

The CDR3: CASSYSRLEPYEQYF. The DNA for the CDR3 is TGTGCCAGCAGTTACTCCCGACTGGAACCCTACGAGCAGTACTTC. The gene calls are TRBV6-5 and TRBJ2-7; no clear D. Trimming cost V 0 bases and J 2 bases, with 11 bases left between them. The CDR3 runs to 15 residues. Per germline, CDR1 MNHEY and CDR2 SVGAGI.

The chain combines TRBV27 with TRBJ1-1; 8 bases agree with TRBD1. Looked up from germline, CDR1 is MNHEY and CDR2 is SMNVEV (reference sequence). The ends lost 6 bases at V and 1 base at J; junction bases unmatched: 4. The CDR3 totals 14 residues. The CDR3 DNA is TGTGCCAGCAGGACCGGGACAGGGAACACTGAAGCTTTCTTT. This gives the protein CASRTGTGNTEAFF.

The genes are TRBV4-1 and TRBJ1-2; TRBD1 agrees at 7 bases. Germline V gene lookup returns CDR1 MGHRA and CDR2 YSYEKL. With 6 bases clipped from V and 5 bases from J, the junction kept 12 bases outside the gene matches. This CDR3 is built from 15 residues. Here the CDR3 DNA reads TGCGCCAGCAGTCTTACTGGGACAGACTTATATGGCTACACCTTC. This translates into CASSLTGTDLYGYTF.

The genes are TRBV13 and TRBJ2-4; 7 nucleotides line up with TRBD2. CDR1 is PRHDT, CDR2 FYEKMQ, per germline (reference sequence). CDR3 length equals 18 residues. V trimming: 3 bases; J trimming: 8 bases; junction bases outside the gene matches: 19. The CDR3 is CASSFGGESSGPRDIQYF. The DNA of the CDR3 is TGTGCCAGCAGCTTCGGTGGGGAGAGTAGCGGGCCCCGAGACATTCAGTACTTC.

This clone was found once. Written as DNA, the CDR3 is TGTGCCAGCAGTTACTTAGCGGGGGCCAATGAGCAGTTCTTC. This encodes CASSYLAGANEQFF. This chain joins TRBV6-6 and TRBJ2-1; 9 bases match TRBD2. The ends lost 1 base at V and 6 bases at J; junction bases unmatched: 1. The CDR3 is 14 residues long. Germline-derived CDR1 and CDR2 are MNHNY and SVGAGI (reference sequence).

This clone was found a few times. V usage is TRBV19 and J usage is TRBJ2-3; 12 nucleotides agree with TRBD1. Germline V lookup: CDR1 LNHDA, CDR2 SQIVND (reference sequence). The CDR3 covers 15 residues. V trimming: 7 bases; J trimming: 4 bases; junction bases outside the gene matches: 6. In DNA, the CDR3 is TGTGCCAGTACAGCGGGACAGGGGGCATCAGATACGCAGTATTTT. Translated: CASTAGQGASDTQYF.

J is TRBJ2-2 and V is TRBV7-6; 12 bases fit TRBD2. The CDR3 runs 16 residues. Germline V gene data show CDR1 as SGHVS and CDR2 as FNYEAQ. The V and J ends lost 7 bases and 4 bases, in that order; junction bases with no gene match: 7. CDR3 nucleotides: TGTGCCAGCACCTTGACTAGCGGGGGTCCCACCGGGGAGCTGTTTTTT. Translated: CASTLTSGGPTGELFF.

This sequence joins TRBV21-1 and TRBJ2-5; the listed D gene, TRBD2, was not tested against the DNA. TRBV21-1 constitutes a pseudogene. The CDR3 consists of 16 residues. The CDR3 nucleotides read TGTGCCAGCAGCATCAGACTAGCGGGGGTTCAAGAGACCCAGTACTTC. Protein: CASSIRLAGVQETQYF.

The rearrangement uses TRBV6-2 or TRBV6-3 and TRBJ1-2, with D maybe TRBD1 (5 bases). The CDR3 extends over 13 amino acids. The V gene lost 6 bases and the J gene lost 5 bases, with 13 bases spanning the gap. The germline V gene encodes CDR1 MNHEY and CDR2 SVGEGT. DNA for the CDR3: TGTGCCAGCAGCCAGACAGCCGCGTATGGCTACACCTTC. Translating gives CASSQTAAYGYTF.